A selection of T cell receptor beta chains follows, all from one sample in a study of T cells in Graves' hyperthyroidism and ophthalmopathy. One entry per CDR3 protein results from TCRdb running MiXCR on the multiplex PCR reads. The sample consists of about 570,000 distinct CDR3 sequences, 40% to 55% of them appearing once. Sequenced: peripheral blood or thyroid tissue (not recorded which). All receptors derive from an adult woman with Graves' disease, either hyperthyroidism or ophthalmopathy (not recorded which). Each CDR3 is given with its conserved first and last residue.

len	v_gene	j_gene	CDR3aa
14	TRBV19	TRBJ1-6	CVSQDGGINSPLYF
12	TRBV20-1	TRBJ2-5	CSARMGGETQYF
15	TRBV25-1	TRBJ2-5	CASSYRPNAGGTQYF
15	TRBV11-1	TRBJ1-5	CASSLSGQTNQPQHF
12	TRBV7-2	TRBJ1-4	CASSWGREKLFF
13	TRBV7-2	TRBJ1-5	CASSVLGGRAQHF
13	TRBV2	TRBJ1-4	CASSEPNNEKLFF
14	TRBV2	TRBJ2-7	CASSEAGTTYEQYF
17	TRBV27	TRBJ1-3	CASSAHPSGATGNTIYF
16	TRBV4-2	TRBJ1-2	CASSQEGNGDVNGYTF